The clone carrying this T cell receptor (beta chain) was detected only a few times. This entry comes from a study of identical twins. TCRdb processed the 5' RACE reads anew with MiXCR; each CDR3 protein has one entry. The sample lists hundreds of thousands of distinct CDR3 sequences, 9% to 15% occurring once. From germline, CDR1 is DFQATT and CDR2 SNEGSKA (reference sequence). The CDR3 contains 14 residues. V gave up 0 bases and J gave up 3 bases, with 12 bases separating them. In addition, the sample was reused for a study of yellow fever vaccine responses in identical twins.

The sample comprised PBMCs. The chain employs TRBV20-1 and TRBJ2-7; D is possibly TRBD1 or TRBD2 (5 bases each). The sequence derives from a woman in her late teens or twenties in good health. CDR3 coding DNA: TGCAGTGCTAGAGATACCGGGGCTGGCTACGAGCAGTACTTC. Protein product: CSARDTGAGYEQYF.